These 15 T cell receptor beta chains originate from one sample sequenced in a study of blood T cell repertoires in COVID-19. Here immunoSEQ multiplex PCR was the method, and the copy in TCRdb shows in-frame clones only, minus some. The sample lists roughly 26,000 clones; around 83% were seen once. Sequenced input: peripheral blood. These receptors all come from a human donor in a cohort sampled during active COVID-19.

The chain couples TRBV27 to TRBJ1-4; 7 bases match TRBD1. This CDR3 is 17 amino acids long. In germline, CDR1 is MNHEY, CDR2 SMNVEV (reference sequence). The V gene end was trimmed by 5 bases and the J gene end by 6 bases; junction bases not matched to a gene: 15. Here the CDR3 reads CASSPRQGGREDEKLFF. In DNA, the CDR3 is TGTGCCAGCAGTCCCCGACAGGGAGGTAGAGAGGATGAAAAACTGTTTTTT. The entire variable domain, with the rest obtained from reference TRBV27 and TRBJ1-4, is as follows: EAQVTQNPRYLITVTGKKLTVTCSQNMNHEYMSWYRQDPGLGLRQIYYSMNVEVTDKGDVPEGYKVSRKEKRNFPLILESPSPNQTSLYFCASSPRQGGREDEKLFFGSGTQLSVL.

DNA for the CDR3: TGTGCCAGCAGCCCCGCGGCAGGGATAATGAATGAGCAGTTCTTC. It yields the protein CASSPAAGIMNEQFF. The genes are TRBV27 and TRBJ2-1, with D possibly matching TRBD1 (5 bases). Trimming stripped 6 bases from V and 7 bases from J, with 19 bases between. This CDR3 is built from 15 residues. The germline gives CDR1 MNHEY, CDR2 SMNVEV (reference sequence).

The V gene is TRBV24-1, the J gene TRBJ2-2; 7 bases match TRBD2. With 5 bases clipped from V and 4 bases from J, the junction kept 6 bases outside the gene matches. This CDR3 is built from 15 residues. Germline CDR1 KGHDR, CDR2 SFDVKD. The CDR3 reads CATSGRGGSTGELFF. The CDR3 coding sequence is TGTGCCACCAGTGGGCGCGGGGGAAGCACCGGGGAGCTGTTTTTT.

The chain carries TRBV28 and TRBJ1-3; no definite D call. The ends were cut back, 7 bases at V and 0 bases at J, with 7 bases in the middle. Germline CDR1 is MDHEN and CDR2 is SYDVKM. This CDR3 has 13 amino acids. CDR3 sequence: CASKTLSGNTIYF. The CDR3 DNA sequence: TGTGCCAGCAAAACTCTCTCTGGAAACACCATATATTTT.

The CDR3 sequence is CASSAPNTDTQYF. The CDR3 DNA reads TGTGCCAGCAGTGCGCCTAACACAGATACGCAGTATTTT. V is TRBV6-6 and J is TRBJ2-3, with D uncertain. CDR1 MNHNY and CDR2 SVGAGI come from the germline V gene (reference sequence). Trimming took off 5 bases at V and 2 bases at J, with 8 bases between the two ends. This CDR3 region has 13 residues.

The gene calls are TRBV5-8 and TRBJ2-7; 12 bases are shared with TRBD2. This CDR3 is built from 13 residues. Germline V gene lookup returns CDR1 SGHTS and CDR2 YDEGEE. J lost 5 bases, V lost 10 bases, and 7 bases had no gene match. CDR3 in DNA: TGTGCCGTCCTAGCGGGAGGGCCCAACGAGCAGTACTTC. It specifies CAVLAGGPNEQYF.

The rearrangement links TRBV29-1 to TRBJ2-7, with D perhaps matching TRBD2 (5 bases). The V and J ends lost 6 bases and 4 bases respectively, with 16 bases between them. The CDR3 loop spans 13 amino acids. CDR1 SQVTM and CDR2 ANQGSEA come from the germline V gene. CDR3: CSVELEAPYEQYF. For the CDR3, the DNA is TGCAGCGTCGAACTAGAGGCCCCTTACGAGCAGTACTTC.

This chain joins TRBV6-6 and TRBJ2-5, with 8 nucleotides matching TRBD2. With V trimmed by 6 bases and J by 0 bases, 12 bases remained unmatched. This CDR3 is built from 17 residues. Per germline, CDR1 MNHNY and CDR2 SVGAGI (reference sequence). This CDR3 reads CASSRLPGGGYQETQYF. The CDR3 nucleotides read TGTGCCAGCAGCCGACTTCCCGGGGGGGGATACCAAGAGACCCAGTACTTC.

The chain is built from TRBV18 and TRBJ2-3, with a possible D match to TRBD2 (5 bases). The CDR3 loop spans 14 amino acids. Germline V CDR1 and CDR2: KGHSH, LQKENI. With 6 bases removed from V and 4 bases from J, the gap between germline ends came to 14 bases. CDR3 nucleotide sequence: TGTGCCAGCTCTGCCTCTCGGGGTGCAGATACGCAGTATTTT. As protein: CASSASRGADTQYF.

This sequence joins TRBV4-2 and TRBJ2-1, with D tentatively TRBD2 (6 bases). The length of the CDR3 is 16 residues. Germline V gene data show CDR1 as LGHNA and CDR2 as YNFKEQ. V lost 2 bases and J lost 2, with 13 bases in between. Here the CDR3 reads CASSQLPGTPYNEQFF. The CDR3 coding sequence is TGTGCCAGCAGCCAACTCCCCGGGACTCCCTACAATGAGCAGTTCTTC.

The J gene is TRBJ2-7, the V gene TRBV6-6, with 8 bases aligning to TRBD1. Trimming cost V 2 bases and J 3 bases; bases outside gene matches: 9. Germline V CDR1 and CDR2: MNHNY, SVGAGI (reference sequence). The CDR3 is 16 amino acids. The CDR3 protein is CASSYGTGGLYYEQYF. The CDR3 DNA reads TGTGCCAGCAGTTACGGGACAGGAGGGCTATACTACGAGCAGTACTTC.

V and J are TRBV25-1 and TRBJ1-4; D uncertain. CDR3 size: 13 residues. The germline V and J ends were trimmed by 3 bases and 7 bases, with 9 bases remaining between them. Looked up from germline, CDR1 is MGHDK and CDR2 is SYGVNS. This chain's CDR3 is CASSEGRGEKLFF. In nucleotides, the CDR3 is TGTGCCAGCAGTGAGGGTCGAGGTGAAAAACTGTTTTTT.

This chain connects TRBV6-5 to TRBJ2-3; D uncertain. Germline CDR1 is MNHEY and CDR2 is SVGAGI. The CDR3 has 11 amino acids. The CDR3 DNA sequence: TGTGCAACCGAACCGGAGGATACGCAGTATTTT. Translated, it gives CATEPEDTQYF.

The chain is built from TRBV30 and TRBJ1-2; 11 nucleotides line up with TRBD1. Germline V CDR1 and CDR2: GTSNPN, SVGIG (reference sequence). V dropped 2 bases and J dropped 8; count of bases not matched to a gene: 10. The CDR3 loop spans 15 amino acids. CDR3: CAWSLTGTGGKGYTF. The CDR3 coding sequence is TGTGCCTGGAGTCTAACCGGGACAGGGGGAAAAGGCTACACCTTC.

By proportion, this clone is medium-sized (0.01 to 0.1%). The rearrangement uses TRBV7-9 and TRBJ2-7; 7 nucleotides line up with TRBD1. This CDR3 region has 12 residues. From germline, CDR1 is SEHNR and CDR2 FQNEAQ (reference sequence). J lost 7 bases, V lost 4 bases, and 4 bases had no gene match. CDR3 region: CASSSLTGEQYF. The CDR3 region has the DNA TGTGCCAGCAGCTCGCTGACAGGGGAGCAGTACTTC.